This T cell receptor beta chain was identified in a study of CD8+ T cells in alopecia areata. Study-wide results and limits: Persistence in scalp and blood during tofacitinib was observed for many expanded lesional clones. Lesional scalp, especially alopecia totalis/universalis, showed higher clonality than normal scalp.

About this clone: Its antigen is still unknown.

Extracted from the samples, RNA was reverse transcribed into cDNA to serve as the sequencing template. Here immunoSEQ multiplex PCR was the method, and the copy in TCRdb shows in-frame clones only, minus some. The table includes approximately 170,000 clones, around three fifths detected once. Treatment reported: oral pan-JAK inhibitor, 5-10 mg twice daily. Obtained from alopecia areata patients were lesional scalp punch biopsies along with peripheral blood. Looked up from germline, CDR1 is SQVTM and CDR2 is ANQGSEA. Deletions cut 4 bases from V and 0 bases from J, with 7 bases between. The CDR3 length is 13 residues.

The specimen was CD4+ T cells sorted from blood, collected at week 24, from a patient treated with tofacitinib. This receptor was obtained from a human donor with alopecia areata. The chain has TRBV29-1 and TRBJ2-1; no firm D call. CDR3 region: CSVGHSSYNEQFF. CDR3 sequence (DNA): TGCAGCGTTGGACATAGCTCCTACAATGAGCAGTTCTTC.